Each of the 26 T cell receptor beta chains below was sequenced from the same sample in a study of read filtering for tumor transcriptome and immune sequencing. From approximately 430 ng of RNA, a library with molecular barcoded alpha/delta and beta/gamma adaptors was made. TCRdb used MiXCR to reprocess the reads, holding one entry per CDR3 protein. The sample has about 130,000 distinct CDR3 sequences; approximately 13% are singletons. Sample: a population of CD138-negative cells sorted from bone marrow. The receptors here all came from a donor aged 40 or over with multiple myeloma.

There are many counts of this clonotype. The rearrangement uses TRBV20-1 and TRBJ2-1; D not resolved. Trimming shortened V by 3 bases and J by 1 base, and 10 bases separated the two germline ends. The CDR3 is made up of 14 amino acids. CDR1 DFQATT and CDR2 SNEGSKA come from the germline V gene (reference sequence). The CDR3 sequence is CSASPLGSYNEQFF. For the CDR3, the DNA is TGCAGTGCTAGCCCGCTAGGTTCCTACAATGAGCAGTTCTTC.

This clonotype was counted ten times or more. The chain combines TRBV6-5 with TRBJ2-6; 7 bases line up with TRBD1. CDR1 is MNHEY, CDR2 SVGAGI, per germline. V shed 6 bases, J shed 0 bases, and the junction held 11 bases outside the gene matches. The CDR3 extends over 18 amino acids. CDR3 sequence: CASRPPGQSSSGANVLTF. Written as DNA, the CDR3 is TGTGCCAGCAGACCGCCGGGACAGTCTAGCTCTGGGGCCAACGTCCTGACTTTC.

This clonotype appeared many times. The V and J genes are TRBV12-3 or TRBV12-4 and TRBJ2-1; the D is unclear. V lost 5 bases, J lost 0 bases, and 17 bases lay in between. The CDR3 sequence is 17 residues long. CDR3 coding DNA: TGTGCCAGCAGTACCGATATGGGCCCGGGCTCCTACAATGAGCAGTTCTTC. Translating it yields CASSTDMGPGSYNEQFF.

This clonotype was seen ten or more times. The chain joins TRBV5-1 to TRBJ2-7, with D unresolved. The CDR3 is 13 residues long. V lost 4 bases and J 3 bases, leaving 11 bases between the germline ends. CDR1 is SGHRS and CDR2 is YFSETQ in the germline V gene. Here the CDR3 DNA reads TGCGCCAGCAGCCTCAGCACCGGCTACGAGCAGTACTTC. It encodes CASSLSTGYEQYF. Based on the CDR3 plus reference TRBV5-1 and TRBJ2-7, the full variable domain is KAGVTQTPRYLIKTRGQQVTLSCSPISGHRSVSWYQQTPGQGLQFLFEYFSETQRNKGNFPGRFSGRQFSNSRSEMNVSTLELGDSALYLCASSLSTGYEQYFGPGTRLTVT.

This clonotype was counted at least ten times. The gene calls are TRBV7-9 and TRBJ2-1; TRBD2 agrees at 15 bases. The J segment lost 4 bases and the V segment lost 8 bases, leaving 6 bases of the junction unmatched. This CDR3 contains 16 residues. The V gene's germline CDR1 is SEHNR and CDR2 FQNEAQ (reference sequence). CDR3 coding DNA: TGTGCCAGCGGACTAGCGGGAGGGGTGCGGTACAATGAGCAGTTCTTC. Protein: CASGLAGGVRYNEQFF.

This clonotype was found many times. This rearrangement joins TRBV19 to TRBJ2-1; no firm D call. CDR1 is LNHDA and CDR2 is SQIVND in the germline V gene (reference sequence). The CDR3 contains 16 residues. V lost 5 bases and J 2 bases, leaving 16 bases between the germline ends. The CDR3 loop is CASSQRPGGTYNEQFF. CDR3 nucleotides: TGTGCCAGTAGTCAACGTCCCGGCGGAACCTACAATGAGCAGTTCTTC.

In the case of this clonotype: Just one base apart from a much larger clone, this may be a read error. The chain couples TRBV7-2 to TRBJ2-1, with D maybe TRBD1 (5 bases). Germline V lookup: CDR1 SGHTA, CDR2 FQGNSA. This CDR3 spans 12 amino acids. CDR3 residues: CASSPPGAERFF. The CDR3, as DNA: TGTGCCAGCAGCCCGCCTGGGGCTGAGCGGTTCTTC.

The sample holds many counts of this clonotype. The chain links TRBV29-1 to TRBJ1-1; D possibly corresponds to TRBD1 (5 bases). Trimming pared 4 bases from V and 8 bases from J, leaving 11 bases between. This CDR3 comprises 11 residues. CDR1 SQVTM and CDR2 ANQGSEA come from the germline V gene. CDR3 in amino acids: CSVGGTGEAFF. In nucleotides, the CDR3 is TGCAGCGTTGGGGGGACGGGAGAAGCTTTCTTT.

This clonotype was detected ten times or more. The V and J genes are TRBV10-3 and TRBJ1-5, with 8 bases fitting TRBD1. Germline V lookup: CDR1 ENHRY, CDR2 SYGVKD. This CDR3 has 16 amino acids. Trimming at V came to 6 bases and at J to 4 bases, leaving 11 bases not matched to a gene. CDR3 loop: CAISSDRVMGNQPQHF. The CDR3 DNA reads as TGTGCCATCAGCTCGGACAGGGTCATGGGTAATCAGCCCCAGCATTTT.

In its sample, this clonotype was seen once. J is TRBJ2-2 and V is TRBV6-5; the match to TRBD1 covers 9 bases. J gave up 7 bases and V 5 bases, and 11 bases lay outside the gene matches. The CDR3 totals 16 residues. Germline-derived CDR1 and CDR2 are MNHEY and SVGAGI. The CDR3 DNA reads as TGTGCCAGCAGTAAGGAGACAGGGGGAGTAGACGGGGAGCTGTTTTTT. Translation: CASSKETGGVDGELFF.

CDR3 amino acids: CTVAGASYNEQFF. DNA for the CDR3: TGCACCGTAGCGGGAGCGTCCTACAATGAGCAGTTCTTC. The gene calls are TRBV29-1 and TRBJ2-1; 9 bases fit TRBD2. Germline V CDR1 and CDR2: SQVTM, ANQGSEA. The CDR3 is made up of 13 amino acids.

The V call is TRBV9, the J call TRBJ1-6, with D perhaps TRBD1 (5 bases). Germline loops: CDR1 SGDLS, CDR2 YYNGEE. This CDR3 spans 15 amino acids. Trimming stripped 4 bases from V and 10 bases from J, with 18 bases between. This chain's CDR3 is CASSPSPGGESPLHF. The CDR3 coding sequence is TGTGCCAGCAGCCCTAGCCCCGGAGGGGAGTCACCCCTCCACTTT. Full variable domain (rest looked up from reference TRBV9 and TRBJ1-6): DSGVTQTPKHLITATGQRVTLRCSPRSGDLSVYWYQQSLDQGLQFLIQYYNGEERAKGNILERFSAQQFPDLHSELNLSSLELGDSALYFCASSPSPGGESPLHFGNGTRLTVT.

In its sample, this clonotype was seen once. The rearrangement uses TRBV6-5 and TRBJ2-3; possible D gene TRBD1, 6 bases. Germline CDR1 reads MNHEY; CDR2 reads SVGAGI. Trimming stripped 11 bases from V and 2 bases from J, with 11 bases between. The CDR3 extends over 12 amino acids. In DNA form, the CDR3 reads TGTGCCGGCCAGGGGTACACAGATACGCAGTATTTT. It is translated as CAGQGYTDTQYF.

This clonotype occurred many times. The V call is TRBV6-6, the J call TRBJ1-5, with D hard to call. In germline, CDR1 is MNHNY, CDR2 SVGAGI (reference sequence). This CDR3 comprises 14 residues. Trimming removed 6 bases from V and 2 bases from J, with 11 bases in between. CDR3 DNA sequence: TGTGCCAGCAGCTTCTATGAGGGCAATCAGCCCCAGCATTTT. Translated: CASSFYEGNQPQHF.

This clonotype was observed at least ten times. The chain links TRBV10-2 to TRBJ2-1; a possible D gene is TRBD2 (6 bases). Deletions cut 0 bases from V and 0 bases from J, with 9 bases between. The CDR3 extends over 16 amino acids. The germline V gene has CDR1 WSHSY and CDR2 SAAADI. CDR3 in amino acids: CASSESGGNSYNEQFF. The CDR3 DNA follows: TGCGCCAGCAGTGAGTCGGGCGGGAACTCCTACAATGAGCAGTTCTTC.

This clonotype was seen ten or more times. The genes are TRBV19 and TRBJ2-1; 11 nucleotides line up with TRBD1. The CDR3 is made up of 15 amino acids. Germline V lookup: CDR1 LNHDA, CDR2 SQIVND (reference sequence). J gave up 6 bases and V 3 bases, and 4 bases lay outside the gene matches. In nucleotides, the CDR3 is TGTGCCAGTAGTATCAGCGGGACAGGGGGCAATGAGCAGTTCTTC. It specifies CASSISGTGGNEQFF.

This clonotype has a count of ten or more. The chain uses TRBV12-3 or TRBV12-4 and TRBJ2-1; 9 nucleotides agree with TRBD1. The CDR3 has 15 residues. Trimming removed 6 bases from V and 6 bases from J; junction bases left unmatched: 9. This chain's CDR3 is CASRETGGRTNEQFF. The CDR3 DNA reads as TGTGCCAGCAGAGAAACAGGGGGCAGGACCAATGAGCAGTTCTTC.

This clonotype occurred many times. This chain links TRBV5-1 with TRBJ2-7; D might be TRBD1 or TRBD2, each matching 7 bases. The V and J ends lost 1 base and 0 bases respectively, with 17 bases between them. The CDR3 is 17 amino acids. Germline CDR1 is SGHRS and CDR2 is YFSETQ. As DNA, the CDR3 is TGCGCCAGCAGCTTGACCCAGGGGGGGTCTAGCTCCTACGAGCAGTACTTC. Translating gives CASSLTQGGSSSYEQYF.

The chain links TRBV5-1 to TRBJ2-7; no clear D gene. The CDR3 length is 15 residues. Germline lookup yields CDR1 SGHRS and CDR2 YFSETQ. Trimming left V 1 base short and J 3 bases short, with 14 bases between. CDR3 in amino acids: CASSLSSGVCYEQYF. The CDR3 bases are TGCGCCAGCAGCTTGAGTTCAGGCGTGTGCTACGAGCAGTACTTC. Full variable domain (outside the CDR3, taken from reference TRBV5-1 and TRBJ2-7): KAGVTQTPRYLIKTRGQQVTLSCSPISGHRSVSWYQQTPGQGLQFLFEYFSETQRNKGNFPGRFSGRQFSNSRSEMNVSTLELGDSALYLCASSLSSGVCYEQYFGPGTRLTVT.

This clonotype was recorded many times. The rearrangement links TRBV7-3 to TRBJ2-3; weak D call: TRBD2 (7 bases). V was trimmed by 0 bases and J by 4 bases, leaving 11 bases between them. This CDR3 is built from 15 residues. Looked up from germline, CDR1 is SGHTA and CDR2 is FQGTGA. CDR3 sequence: CASSLTGGAADTQYF. CDR3 nucleotides: TGTGCCAGCAGCTTAACTGGGGGGGCCGCAGATACGCAGTATTTT.

In the case of this clonotype: A much larger clone lies one base from this, so it may be a read error. The CDR3 DNA is TGCAGCGTAGGGTCCCCCCGGGAGCTGTTTTTT. Amino acids: CSVGSPRELFF. The chain employs TRBV20-1 and TRBJ2-2; unclear D gene. In germline, CDR1 is DFQATT, CDR2 SNEGSKA (reference sequence). The CDR3 is 11 residues long.

This clonotype was seen ten or more times. The V and J genes are TRBV7-9 and TRBJ1-5; D remains ambiguous. Trimming stripped 3 bases from V and 0 bases from J, with 6 bases between. Germline lookup yields CDR1 SEHNR and CDR2 FQNEAQ (reference sequence). The CDR3 runs to 14 residues. This CDR3 is CASSFAGSNQPQHF. CDR3 in DNA: TGTGCCAGCAGCTTTGCTGGTAGCAATCAGCCCCAGCATTTT.

This clonotype was observed many times. The chain joins TRBV5-6 to TRBJ2-3, with D possibly matching TRBD2 (6 bases). The CDR3 consists of 15 residues. The V end lost 6 bases, the J end lost 2 bases, and 16 bases lay between the germline ends. Germline V gene data show CDR1 as SGHDT and CDR2 as YYEEEE. This chain's CDR3 is CASKPRGGLTDTQYF. The CDR3 coding sequence is TGTGCCAGCAAACCGAGGGGAGGACTCACAGATACGCAGTATTTT.

This clonotype occurred many times. The rearrangement links TRBV19 to TRBJ2-1; TRBD2 aligns across 7 bases. There are 15 residues in the CDR3. CDR1 and CDR2 (germline): LNHDA, SQIVND (reference sequence). Unmatched junction bases numbered 9, after V lost 5 bases and J lost 5 bases. In nucleotides, the CDR3 is TGTGCCAGTAGTGCCGGATCTAGCGGAGACAATGAGCAGTTCTTC. This codes for CASSAGSSGDNEQFF.

This clonotype has at least ten counts. This sequence joins TRBV7-8 and TRBJ2-7; TRBD1 or TRBD2 may be the D gene (5 bases each). With 0 bases removed from V and 0 bases from J, the gap between germline ends came to 9 bases. Germline CDR1 SGHVS, CDR2 FQNEAQ. The CDR3 extends over 15 amino acids. CDR3: CASSLAGPSSYEQYF. The CDR3 bases are TGTGCCAGCAGCTTAGCGGGACCCAGCTCCTACGAGCAGTACTTC.

Notes on this clonotype: Given a much more abundant clone one base away, this may be a read error. The chain combines TRBV18 with TRBJ1-2; D gene ambiguous. From germline, CDR1 is KGHSH and CDR2 LQKENI. The CDR3 totals 13 residues. The CDR3 sequence is CASSTNRGNGSTF. In DNA form, the CDR3 reads TGTGCCAGCTCAACTAACCGGGGAAATGGCTCCACCTTC.